The T cell receptor (beta chain) under discussion was sequenced for a study of immune cell composition in non-small cell lung cancer. This CDR3 is 15 amino acids long. Trimming at V came to 6 bases and at J to 4 bases, leaving 10 bases not matched to a gene. From germline, CDR1 is SGHRS and CDR2 YFSETQ. DNA was extracted from unsorted cell suspensions stored frozen. This table comes from immunoSEQ multiplex PCR, and its TCRdb copy is limited to in-frame clones, with some not included. The top ten hold around a fifth of the sample, which has fewer than 6,500 clones, around 80% seen once. The chain recombines TRBV5-1 with TRBJ2-7; 10 bases are shared with TRBD1. The sequence came from a human donor with non-small cell lung cancer. Sample: lung tumor tissue. The CDR3 is CASTASDRGGYEQYF. CDR3 nucleotides: TGCGCCAGCACTGCCTCGGACAGGGGGGGATACGAGCAGTACTTC.